Shown below are 2 T cell receptor beta chains from a single sample sequenced in a study of T cell responses to AZD1222 COVID-19 vaccine. Measured with immunoSEQ multiplex PCR; TCRdb has only the in-frame clones, and not every one. The sample includes about 110,000 clones, 87% of them seen just once. The input for sequencing was peripheral blood, taken on day 0 of AZD1222 vaccination. The receptors were gathered from an adult in good health.

The chain is built from TRBV6-2 or TRBV6-3 and TRBJ1-5; D unresolved. Trimming pared 0 bases from V and 7 bases from J, leaving 19 bases between. Per the germline V gene, CDR1 is MNHEY and CDR2 is SVGEGT. The CDR3 runs 17 residues. CDR3 sequence reads: CASSYSIPGVLWQPQHF. For the CDR3, the DNA is TGTGCCAGCAGTTACTCGATACCAGGCGTCCTTTGGCAGCCCCAGCATTTT.

The chain recombines TRBV7-9 with TRBJ1-2; 7 positions agree with TRBD1. Germline CDR1 and CDR2: SEHNR and FQNEAQ (reference sequence). This CDR3 contains 14 residues. Germline trimming cut 5 bases from V and 9 bases from J; bases unmatched to any gene: 12. Here the CDR3 reads CASSHEGGARSYTF. The CDR3 region has the DNA TGTGCCAGCAGCCATGAAGGGGGCGCGCGGAGCTACACCTTC.